This T cell receptor beta chain derives from a study of shared clonotypes between healthy human individuals. Terminally differentiated effector memory CD45RA+ cells were left out of the naive CD8 fraction, which was CD45RO-negative and positively selected for CCR7. On sorted subsets, replicate PCRs used 200 to 250 ng DNA, or approximately 33,000 T cell genomes. Under the authors' procedure: Owing to the provision of junction-only sequences devoid of quality scores by immunoSEQ, filtering differed. Produced via immunoSEQ multiplex PCR; TCRdb's table is partial and in-frame only. The V and J calls and the clone size are those of that table, but D and trimming were determined from the DNA. The sample includes 550,000 to 750,000 clones, roughly 94% of them seen just once. The CDR3 has 13 residues.

The source of this sequence is a young man in good health. This sequence joins TRBV21-1 and TRBJ2-5; TRBD2 is the table's D call and was not checked against the DNA. TRBV21-1 is designated a pseudogene. Sequences were obtained from naive CD8+ T cells sorted from blood. The CDR3 protein is CASSPRGGETQYF. Here the CDR3 DNA reads TGTGCCAGCAGCCCCCGGGGGGGAGAGACCCAGTACTTC.